The 24 T cell receptor beta chains below all came from one sample that was sequenced in a study of blood T cell repertoires in COVID-19. The repertoire was sequenced with immunoSEQ multiplex PCR; TCRdb's copy has only in-frame clones and lacks some. The data show about 97,000 clones, with around four fifths seen just once and approximately 9.6% held by the top ten. Material: peripheral blood. The receptors were sampled from a man aged 60-69 years with active or convalescent COVID-19.

This clone was seen only a few times. The genes are TRBV7-9 and TRBJ1-1; D possibly corresponds to TRBD1 (6 bases). V was cut by 6 bases and J by 2 bases, with 16 bases left in between. Germline V CDR1 and CDR2: SEHNR, FQNEAQ (reference sequence). The length of the CDR3 is 15 residues. CDR3 bases: TGTGCCAGCAGTCGCACGGGACAAATAAACACTGAAGCTTTCTTT. Its protein is CASSRTGQINTEAFF.

The genes are TRBV11-3 and TRBJ1-6; 7 bases line up with TRBD1. V was pared by 6 bases and J by 7 bases, with 9 bases of the junction left unmatched. This CDR3 spans 15 amino acids. Germline values: CDR1 SGHNT, CDR2 YENEEA. CDR3 protein: CASRRRQGANSPLHF. The CDR3, as DNA: TGTGCCAGCAGAAGACGACAGGGAGCAAATTCACCCCTCCACTTT.

The chain uses TRBV7-9 and TRBJ2-2, with D unclear. The germline CDR1 and CDR2 sequences are SEHNR and FQNEAQ (reference sequence). The CDR3 has 16 amino acids. The V end was cut by 1 base, the J end by 0 bases, with 9 bases between. This CDR3 reads CASSLVGGANTGELFF. The CDR3 region has the DNA TGTGCCAGCAGCTTAGTTGGCGGCGCGAACACCGGGGAGCTGTTTTTT. Complete variable domain (other parts from reference TRBV7-9 and TRBJ2-2): DTGVSQNPRHKITKRGQNVTFRCDPISEHNRLYWYRQTLGQGPEFLTYFQNEAQLEKSRLLSDRFSAERPKGSFSTLEIQRTEQGDSAMYLCASSLVGGANTGELFFGEGSRLTVL.

The V call is TRBV12-3 or TRBV12-4, the J call TRBJ1-2; weak D call: TRBD1 (5 bases). Trimming removed 10 bases at V and 8 bases at J, with 17 bases between. CDR3 size: 12 residues. In DNA form, the CDR3 reads TGTGCCATCCCCTACCGACAGATAGGCTACACCTTC. It yields the protein CAIPYRQIGYTF.

V usage is TRBV7-9 and J usage is TRBJ1-4; unclear D gene. CDR1 and CDR2 (germline): SEHNR, FQNEAQ (reference sequence). The CDR3 has 16 amino acids. Trimming removed 6 bases at V and 0 bases at J, with 14 bases between. The CDR3 is CASRPGLTTTNEKLFF. The CDR3, as DNA: TGTGCCAGCAGACCAGGACTGACAACAACTAATGAAAAACTGTTTTTT.

This clone was detected once. The genes are TRBV27 and TRBJ2-1; 12 nucleotides agree with TRBD1. The V gene end was trimmed by 5 bases and the J gene end by 9 bases; junction bases not matched to a gene: 14. The CDR3 length is 17 residues. The germline gives CDR1 MNHEY, CDR2 SMNVEV (reference sequence). The CDR3 loop is CASSPSLGTGGLGEQFF. The DNA of the CDR3 is TGTGCCAGCAGTCCGTCCCTCGGGACAGGGGGCTTGGGTGAGCAGTTCTTC.

Here the CDR3 DNA reads TGCAGCGCCCCCGGGACAGTCCAAGAGACCCAGTACTTC. It codes for CSAPGTVQETQYF. The genes are TRBV29-1 and TRBJ2-5; 7 bases fit TRBD1. Germline V lookup: CDR1 SQVTM, CDR2 ANQGSEA. The CDR3 is 13 amino acids. Trimming took 7 bases from V and 1 from J; bases not matched to a gene: 6.

The chain has TRBV5-5 and TRBJ2-3; 8 nucleotides line up with TRBD2. The junction had 11 bases not matched to a gene; V was cut back by 6 bases and J by 2 bases. This CDR3 spans 16 amino acids. Germline V gene sequence: CDR1 SGHKS, CDR2 YYEKEE (reference sequence). This CDR3 is CASTPGLAGFTDTQYF. The DNA of the CDR3 is TGTGCCAGCACCCCGGGGCTAGCGGGCTTCACAGATACGCAGTATTTT.

This clone was counted only a few times. The chain carries TRBV19 and TRBJ2-5; D perhaps matches TRBD2 (5 bases). Germline-derived CDR1 and CDR2 are LNHDA and SQIVND (reference sequence). V gave up 6 bases and J gave up 3 bases, with 11 bases separating them. This CDR3 has 13 residues. CDR3 sequence (DNA): TGTGCCAGTAGAGGGAGAGGGAAAGAGACCCAGTACTTC. It yields the protein CASRGRGKETQYF.

The rearrangement uses TRBV6-5 and TRBJ2-7; 7 nucleotides line up with TRBD2. Germline V gives CDR1 MNHEY, CDR2 SVGAGI. V dropped 8 bases and J dropped 7; count of bases not matched to a gene: 8. This CDR3 comprises 12 residues. This chain's CDR3 is CASGGDLGEQYV. The CDR3 DNA reads TGTGCCAGCGGGGGGGACCTGGGGGAGCAGTACGTC.

The chain recombines TRBV12-3 or TRBV12-4 with TRBJ2-3, with D possibly TRBD2 on 7 matching bases. The V end was cut by 5 bases, the J end by 7 bases, with 13 bases between. The CDR3 extends over 13 amino acids. Here the CDR3 DNA reads TGTGCCAGCAGTCCCAGGGGACTAAATACGCAGTATTTT. Translating it yields CASSPRGLNTQYF.

This chain uses TRBV7-9 with TRBJ1-4; 8 nucleotides match TRBD1. The junction had 5 bases not matched to a gene; V was cut back by 5 bases and J by 3 bases. This CDR3 region has 15 residues. The germline CDR1 and CDR2 sequences are SEHNR and FQNEAQ (reference sequence). In nucleotides, the CDR3 is TGTGCCAGCAGCCGCACAGGGGGATCTAATGAAAAACTGTTTTTT. It translates to CASSRTGGSNEKLFF.

This chain uses TRBV5-1 with TRBJ1-2; possible D gene TRBD1, 5 bases. The germline CDR1 and CDR2 sequences are SGHRS and YFSETQ. CDR3 size: 13 residues. Trimming cost V 5 bases and J 5 bases, with 13 bases left between them. Here the CDR3 reads CASSPGGEYGYTF. In DNA, the CDR3 is TGCGCCAGCAGTCCTGGGGGGGAATATGGCTACACCTTC.

The chain recombines TRBV7-8 with TRBJ2-7; no clear D. Trimming cost V 5 bases and J 0 bases, with 17 bases left between them. Germline V gene sequence: CDR1 SGHVS, CDR2 FQNEAQ. The CDR3 runs 16 residues. CDR3 bases: TGTGCCAGCAGCCTGAGGTGGCCCAGCCCCTCCTACGAGCAGTACTTC. Its protein is CASSLRWPSPSYEQYF.

The V gene is TRBV5-6, the J gene TRBJ1-2; D uncertain. The V gene's germline CDR1 is SGHDT and CDR2 YYEEEE. The CDR3 runs to 16 residues. The V gene lost 4 bases and the J gene lost 6 bases, with 22 bases spanning the gap. The DNA for the CDR3 is TGTGCCAGCAGCCTGCCAGGAAACAGAAAATCCCATGGCTACACCTTC. Encoded protein: CASSLPGNRKSHGYTF.

The chain links TRBV29-1 to TRBJ2-3; 11 positions agree with TRBD2. Germline V lookup: CDR1 SQVTM, CDR2 ANQGSEA. The CDR3 is 16 amino acids. After removal of 3 bases from V and 2 bases from J, the junction contained 7 bases not matched to a gene. The CDR3 reads CSVEATSGTLTDTQYF. In DNA, the CDR3 is TGCAGCGTTGAGGCGACTAGCGGGACCCTCACAGATACGCAGTATTTT.

This clone has a handful of counts. The chain employs TRBV11-2 and TRBJ2-4; 9 positions match TRBD1. The CDR3 is 15 residues long. The V gene's germline CDR1 is SGHAT and CDR2 FQNNGV. After removal of 1 base from V and 7 bases from J, the junction contained 5 bases not matched to a gene. This chain's CDR3 is CASSLVGTGSNIQYF. CDR3 in DNA: TGTGCCAGCAGCTTAGTGGGGACAGGGAGTAACATTCAGTACTTC.

This sequence joins TRBV7-9 and TRBJ2-7; 11 bases agree with TRBD2. The V and J ends lost 5 bases and 1 base, in that order; junction bases with no gene match: 10. Germline CDR1 and CDR2: SEHNR and FQNEAQ (reference sequence). This CDR3 is built from 17 residues. CDR3 coding DNA: TGTGCCAGCAGCCCCCCCCGAACTAGCGGGAGTTCCTACGAGCAGTACTTC. It codes for CASSPPRTSGSSYEQYF.

V and J are TRBV6-5 and TRBJ2-1, with TRBD1 matching 9 bases. Germline V lookup: CDR1 MNHEY, CDR2 SVGAGI. V was clipped by 4 bases and J by 15 bases; unmatched bases: 10. The CDR3 is 13 residues long. CDR3 sequence (DNA): TGTGCCAGCAGTTTACGCTCGGGACAGGGTTCGTTCTTC. Amino acid sequence: CASSLRSGQGSFF.

CDR3: CASSLSGQGKYGYTF. The DNA for the CDR3 is TGTGCCAGCAGTTTATCGGGACAGGGGAAGTATGGCTACACCTTC. The V gene is TRBV27, the J gene TRBJ1-2; TRBD1 matches 10 bases. CDR1 and CDR2 (germline): MNHEY, SMNVEV (reference sequence). The CDR3 covers 15 residues. Trimming took 0 bases from V and 5 from J; bases not matched to a gene: 3.

This chain connects TRBV11-2 to TRBJ2-3; 12 bases align to TRBD2. V dropped 5 bases and J dropped 6; count of bases not matched to a gene: 6. The germline gives CDR1 SGHAT, CDR2 FQNNGV. CDR3 length equals 15 residues. This CDR3 is CASSPTSGRSDTQYF. Here the CDR3 DNA reads TGTGCCAGCAGCCCGACTAGCGGGAGATCGGATACGCAGTATTTT.

The gene calls are TRBV21-1 and TRBJ2-5; the table's D call of TRBD2 was not tested on the DNA. TRBV21-1 is deemed a pseudogene. The CDR3 is 12 amino acids. The CDR3 protein is CASNGREETQYF. In DNA, the CDR3 is TGTGCCAGCAATGGGCGGGAAGAGACCCAGTACTTC.

This chain connects TRBV11-2 to TRBJ1-3, with D maybe TRBD1 (6 bases). The ends were cut back, 1 base at V and 3 bases at J, with 19 bases in the middle. The germline V gene has CDR1 SGHAT and CDR2 FQNNGV. This CDR3 is 18 amino acids long. The CDR3 DNA follows: TGTGCCAGCAGCTTAGCGGGAGGGGGGGCGCGTCATGGAAACACCATATATTTT. Amino acids: CASSLAGGGARHGNTIYF.

V is TRBV7-2 and J is TRBJ2-3; D is perhaps TRBD1 (5 bases). The CDR3 runs to 15 residues. The V and J ends lost 1 base and 2 bases respectively, with 10 bases between them. CDR1 and CDR2 (germline): SGHTA, FQGNSA. CDR3 protein: CASSLVQGVTDTQYF. CDR3 nucleotide sequence: TGTGCCAGCAGCTTAGTTCAGGGTGTCACAGATACGCAGTATTTT.